This T cell receptor (beta chain) was sequenced for a study of siplizumab effects on memory and regulatory T cells. Study conclusions and caveats: With siplizumab, Treg-derived clones averaged about 70% of mappable alloreactive CD4+ clones, versus less than 35% in controls.

Concerning this clone: Its antigen is not known.

The table came from immunoSEQ multiplex PCR; TCRdb's copy has only in-frame clones and leaves some out. The sample has about 100,000 clones; roughly 94% are singletons. V shed 0 bases and J shed 7 bases, with 3 bases lying between them. The germline gives CDR1 SGHTA, CDR2 FQGNSA. The CDR3 totals 12 residues. This clonotype originated in a human donor in good health. This chain connects TRBV7-2 to TRBJ2-2; D call uncertain. The sample was Tregs sorted from blood. DNA for the CDR3: TGTGCCAGCAGCTTAGCGGTCGGGGAGCTGTTTTTT. Amino acids: CASSLAVGELFF.